This TCR beta chain comes out of a study of T cell changes during pregnancy in multiple sclerosis. Repertoires were generated with immunoSEQ multiplex PCR, while TCRdb's copy carries only in-frame clones and drops some. The sample holds about 96,000 clones; roughly 92% are singletons and the top ten take 2.6%. The CDR3 loop spans 18 amino acids. V lost 2 bases to trimming and J lost 2 bases; unmatched junction nucleotides: 9. The germline CDR1 and CDR2 sequences are LGHNA and YNFKEQ. The gene calls are TRBV4-2 and TRBJ2-2, with 9 bases fitting TRBD2. The sequence came from a female donor with multiple sclerosis, enrolled in a pregnancy study. The material sequenced was peripheral blood, taken in the first trimester of pregnancy. CDR3 sequence: CASSQFPGTSKNTGELFF. The CDR3 region has the DNA TGTGCCAGCAGCCAATTCCCCGGGACTAGCAAAAACACCGGGGAGCTGTTTTTT.